The clone carrying this TCR beta chain was detected only a few times. An assay was performed, and its level was deep. In the original analysis: ImmunoSEQ output lacked quality scores and full-length reads, limiting matched filtering. Profiling relied on immunoSEQ multiplex PCR, and the TCRdb table lists in-frame clones only, not all of them. The V and J calls and clone size are taken from that table; D and trimming were inferred from the DNA. Here the sample spans approximately 180,000 clones, approximately 92% being singletons. This record comes from a study of shared clonotypes between healthy human individuals. CDR3 length equals 14 residues. Germline lookup yields CDR1 MNHNS and CDR2 SASEGT. Trimming shortened V by 3 bases and J by 1 base, and 10 bases separated the two germline ends.

The sequence derives from a woman aged 30 to 39 in good health. V is TRBV6-1 and J is TRBJ2-7; D remains unclear. The sequenced sample consisted of naive CD4+ T cells sorted from blood. Subset given: CD45RA+ positively selected. The chain's CDR3 is CASSELAPSYEQYF. The DNA for the CDR3 is TGTGCCAGCAGTGAGTTGGCACCGTCCTACGAGCAGTACTTC.